The sequence of this TCR beta chain was determined in a study of CD8 T cells in Susac syndrome. This clonotype was seen only a few times. Its antigen is not known. Notes on the study in general: In Susac syndrome, CD8+ expansion was highest in TEMRA and active disease.

RNA amounts of about 0.5 to 1 ug underwent reverse transcription with random hexamers. The CDR3 of TCR beta was amplified by immunoSEQ multiplex PCR across 54 Vbeta and 13 Jbeta. TCRdb reanalysed the immunoSEQ multiplex PCR reads using MiXCR and keeps one entry per CDR3 protein. The data hold fewer than 95,000 distinct CDR3 sequences, with approximately 96% observed a single time. V lost 4 bases to trimming and J lost 5 bases, with 11 bases between them. This CDR3 contains 13 residues. The germline CDR1 and CDR2 sequences are MGHRA and YSYEKL. This TCR was sampled from a human donor with Susac syndrome. Material for sequencing was CD8+ T cells from PBMCs. V is TRBV4-1 and J is TRBJ2-5; D is possibly TRBD1 (6 bases). DNA of the CDR3: TGCGCCAGCAGCCCCCCAGGGGCCGAGACCCAGTACTTC. The encoded protein is CASSPPGAETQYF.